Presented here are 5 T cell receptor beta chains from one specimen sequenced in a study of CD4 T cells in relation to SARS-CoV-2 and coronaviruses. Some clones are missing from TCRdb's copy, which holds only in-frame ones; the method was immunoSEQ multiplex PCR. The repertoire includes more than 20,000 clones, 75% to 85% of them detected once, and over 9% sits in the top ten. Before the COVID-19 pandemic, during about 2011-2019, CD4+ T cells were taken from unexposed donors. CD4+ T cells were isolated from the cells after roughly 11 days of culture. No antigen has been identified for these receptors. The specimen was CD4+ T cells from PBMCs, cultured in vitro. These receptors were collected from a human donor in good health.

The V gene is TRBV6-2 or TRBV6-3, the J gene TRBJ2-7; no firm D call. The CDR3 covers 15 residues. Germline V lookup: CDR1 MNHEY, CDR2 SVGEGT. V dropped 2 bases and J dropped 4 bases, with 15 bases sitting between them. In DNA form, the CDR3 reads TGTGCCAGCAGTTACCCTCCTACGACGGATTACGAGCAGTACTTC. It is translated as CASSYPPTTDYEQYF.

This chain connects TRBV9 to TRBJ1-3; no reliable D call. The V gene's germline CDR1 is SGDLS and CDR2 YYNGEE. V was cut by 4 bases and J by 0 bases, with 8 bases left in between. The CDR3 runs to 14 residues. CDR3 DNA: TGTGCCAGCAGCTCCACGAGCTCTGGAAACACCATATATTTT. As protein: CASSSTSSGNTIYF.

V usage is TRBV24-1 and J usage is TRBJ2-7, with no clear D. The length of the CDR3 is 14 residues. Trimming took 8 bases from V and 2 from J, leaving 15 bases between them. Germline values: CDR1 KGHDR, CDR2 SFDVKD. The CDR3 is CATNIRRSPYEQYF. CDR3 sequence (DNA): TGTGCCACCAACATCAGACGGAGCCCCTACGAGCAGTACTTC.

The chain recombines TRBV29-1 with TRBJ1-3, with no clear D. Per germline, CDR1 SQVTM and CDR2 ANQGSEA. Trimming cost V 4 bases and J 0 bases, with 10 bases left between them. This CDR3 region has 14 residues. DNA of the CDR3: TGCAGCGTTGTTCTCCAGCACTCTGGAAACACCATATATTTT. It translates to CSVVLQHSGNTIYF.

The chain employs TRBV2 and TRBJ1-1, with unresolved D. Germline V gene data show CDR1 as SNHLY and CDR2 as FYNNEI. Trimming shortened V by 6 bases and J by 0 bases, and 20 bases separated the two germline ends. The length of the CDR3 is 17 residues. In nucleotides, the CDR3 is TGTGCCAGCAGCCAATCTCTACGGCTCATAATGAACACTGAAGCTTTCTTT. Translating gives CASSQSLRLIMNTEAFF.